This T cell receptor beta chain was captured by sequencing in a study of shared clonotypes between healthy human individuals. Notes on the study in general: Rarefaction demonstrated incomplete sorted-subset sequencing despite large depth.

The CDR3 length is 13 residues. CDR1 and CDR2 (germline): KGHSH, LQKENI. The trim removed 6 bases at V and 4 bases at J, leaving 3 bases unmatched. Adults of Caucasian background living in Nashville, Tennessee made up all donors. In regard to this clone: Its antigen is undetermined. The sample holds other DNA sequences that translate to the same CDR3.

Only in-frame clones appear in the TCRdb table, and some are missing; sequencing was by immunoSEQ multiplex PCR. The repertoire holds over 2 million clones, with around 90% as singletons. The sequenced material came from naive CD4+ T cells from PBMCs. Regarding subset: CD45RA+ positively selected. This receptor was obtained from a young man in good health. Some clones in this sample may be carry-over from other donors' samples. This chain uses TRBV18 with TRBJ1-5, with TRBD1 matching 7 bases. The CDR3: CASSQQGNQPQHF. CDR3 nucleotides: TGTGCCAGCTCTCAACAGGGGAATCAGCCCCAGCATTTT.